Below are 13 T cell receptor beta chains sequenced from a single sample in a study of early T cells in non-severe SARS-CoV-2 infection. TCRdb re-called the 5' RACE reads with MiXCR, one entry per CDR3 protein. The repertoire has 30,000 to 40,000 distinct CDR3 sequences, around 6% of them found once; the top ten carry 3.5% to 4.5%. The sequences come from whole blood, collected at baseline. Receptors were obtained from an adult who was a healthcare worker with PCR-confirmed SARS-CoV-2 infection or an uninfected control (not recorded which).

The table lists this clonotype with many counts. The chain combines TRBV29-1 with TRBJ2-1; 10 nucleotides line up with TRBD2. The CDR3 has 13 amino acids. The germline CDR1 and CDR2 sequences are SQVTM and ANQGSEA. The V and J ends lost 6 bases and 4 bases, in that order; junction bases with no gene match: 3. CDR3 sequence: CSVSGGGYNEQFF. The CDR3, as DNA: TGCAGCGTAAGCGGGGGGGGTTACAATGAGCAGTTCTTC.

The chain employs TRBV20-1 and TRBJ1-2; 7 bases fit TRBD1. After removal of 1 base from V and 4 bases from J, the junction contained 3 bases not matched to a gene. The CDR3 is 13 residues long. Germline CDR1 is DFQATT and CDR2 is SNEGSKA (reference sequence). The CDR3 DNA reads as TGCAGTGCTAGAGCCAGGGGGGTCTATGGCTACACCTTC. Amino acid sequence: CSARARGVYGYTF.

The table lists this clonotype with many counts. The rearrangement uses TRBV4-2 and TRBJ2-3, with 10 positions matching TRBD2. Germline CDR1 reads LGHNA; CDR2 reads YNFKEQ. CDR3 length equals 16 residues. Unmatched junction bases numbered 4, after V lost 4 bases and J lost 0 bases. The CDR3 nucleotides are TGTGCCAGCAGCCGGAGCGGGAGGGCTAGCACAGATACGCAGTATTTT. Amino acid sequence: CASSRSGRASTDTQYF.

The V and J genes are TRBV7-2 and TRBJ1-2; 9 positions match TRBD1. The CDR3 length is 14 residues. V trimming: 5 bases; J trimming: 1 base; junction bases outside the gene matches: 2. In germline, CDR1 is SGHTA, CDR2 FQGNSA. CDR3 bases: TGTGCCAGCAGCCGGGACAGGGTTAACTATGGCTACACCTTC. This sequence encodes CASSRDRVNYGYTF.

This clonotype was counted many times. The chain couples TRBV11-2 to TRBJ2-7; D not resolved. Germline V lookup: CDR1 SGHAT, CDR2 FQNNGV. Deletions cut 7 bases from V and 6 bases from J, with 16 bases between. The CDR3 is 13 amino acids. The CDR3 reads CASTHPGLPEQYF. CDR3 sequence (DNA): TGTGCCAGCACCCACCCGGGCCTCCCCGAGCAGTACTTC.

This clonotype was counted ten times or more. The chain combines TRBV7-6 with TRBJ2-1, with 11 bases matching TRBD2. The CDR3 is 14 amino acids. V lost 6 bases to trimming and J lost 9 bases; unmatched junction nucleotides: 7. Per the germline V gene, CDR1 is SGHVS and CDR2 is FNYEAQ. The CDR3 loop is CASRPGLAGIEQFF. CDR3 coding DNA: TGTGCCAGCAGACCTGGACTAGCGGGTATTGAGCAGTTCTTC.

The chain recombines TRBV7-9 with TRBJ2-1, with D possibly TRBD1 on 5 matching bases. From germline, CDR1 is SEHNR and CDR2 FQNEAQ (reference sequence). CDR3 length: 13 amino acids. Trimming took 4 bases from V and 9 from J, leaving 13 bases between them. CDR3 loop: CASSSPRDLEQFF. CDR3 coding DNA: TGTGCCAGCAGCTCACCCAGGGATCTTGAGCAGTTCTTC.

This clonotype showed up many times. J is TRBJ1-6 and V is TRBV12-2; TRBD1 is the table's D call, not checked against the DNA. TRBV12-2 is assigned pseudogene status. The CDR3 runs to 19 residues. CDR3 coding DNA: TGTGCAAGTCGCTTAGCGTTGGGGACAGGGCTAGGTAAGCCCTCACCCCTCCACTTT. Residues: CASRLALGTGLGKPSPLHF.

This clonotype was seen at least ten times. The chain combines TRBV7-6 with TRBJ2-1; 7 bases are a match to TRBD2. J lost 4 bases, V lost 3 bases, and 6 bases had no gene match. CDR3 length: 15 residues. CDR1 is SGHVS and CDR2 is FNYEAQ in the germline V gene. CDR3 amino acids: CASSFDGRPYNEQFF. CDR3 DNA sequence: TGTGCCAGCAGCTTTGACGGGAGGCCGTACAATGAGCAGTTCTTC. The variable domain in full, with the rest retrieved from reference TRBV7-6 and TRBJ2-1, is GAGVSQSPRYKVTKRGQDVALRCDPISGHVSLYWYRQALGQGPEFLTYFNYEAQQDKSGLPNDRFSAERPEGSISTLTIQRTEQRDSAMYRCASSFDGRPYNEQFFGPGTRLTVL.

The chain uses TRBV7-9 and TRBJ2-7; TRBD1 might be the D (5 bases). The ends were cut back, 1 base at V and 12 bases at J, with 10 bases in the middle. CDR1 and CDR2 (germline): SEHNR, FQNEAQ (reference sequence). This CDR3 is 11 amino acids long. The CDR3 is CASSLGQGLYF. In DNA, the CDR3 is TGTGCCAGCAGCTTAGGCCAGGGCTTGTACTTC. The entire variable domain, with the rest obtained from reference TRBV7-9 and TRBJ2-7, is as follows: DTGVSQNPRHKITKRGQNVTFRCDPISEHNRLYWYRQTLGQGPEFLTYFQNEAQLEKSRLLSDRFSAERPKGSFSTLEIQRTEQGDSAMYLCASSLGQGLYFGPGTRLTVT.

The gene calls are TRBV3-1 and TRBJ1-2, with unresolved D. V was pared by 4 bases and J by 7 bases, with 16 bases between. Germline CDR1 and CDR2: LGHDT and YNNKEL (reference sequence). The CDR3 is made up of 14 amino acids. The CDR3 DNA follows: TGTGCCAGCAGCCCGATAGTGAACAGTCTTGGCTACACCTTC. Residues: CASSPIVNSLGYTF.

This clonotype appeared many times. The chain couples TRBV4-3 to TRBJ2-3, with TRBD2 matching over 15 bases. The germline CDR1 and CDR2 sequences are LGHNA and YSLEER. This CDR3 comprises 19 residues. V trimming: 1 base; J trimming: 4 bases; junction bases outside the gene matches: 9. This CDR3 reads CASSQVGLAGGILSDTQYF. CDR3 coding DNA: TGCGCCAGCAGCCAAGTCGGACTAGCGGGGGGGATTCTCTCAGATACGCAGTATTTT.

This clonotype was picked up many times. The chain is built from TRBV20-1 and TRBJ1-2; possibly TRBD1 for D (5 bases). V dropped 4 bases and J dropped 7 bases, with 16 bases sitting between them. The CDR3 is made up of 13 amino acids. Germline assignment: CDR1 DFQATT and CDR2 SNEGSKA (reference sequence). Here the CDR3 reads CSATRETGLGYTF. The DNA for the CDR3 is TGCAGTGCTACCAGGGAGACGGGCCTTGGCTACACCTTC.